Shown below are 13 T cell receptor beta chains from a single sample sequenced in a study of blood T cells in healthy people across ages. For the second PCR, which ran for about 6 to 11 cycles, a sample-barcoded 5' primer and a J-beta primer mix were used. TCRdb fed the 5' RACE reads into MiXCR, producing one record per CDR3 protein. The profile shows about 680,000 distinct CDR3 sequences, 49% of them singletons. Sequencing input: blood. These receptors were obtained from a woman in her sixties in good health.

The chain uses TRBV2 and TRBJ1-2; 7 bases match TRBD1. The CDR3 runs 17 residues. Germline CDR1 is SNHLY and CDR2 is FYNNEI. With 1 base clipped from V and 7 bases from J, the junction kept 15 bases outside the gene matches. CDR3 sequence reads: CASSEVGIRDRTGGYTF. CDR3 DNA: TGTGCCAGCAGTGAAGTTGGGATACGGGACAGAACTGGTGGCTACACCTTC.

The chain recombines TRBV10-1 with TRBJ2-7; tentatively, D is TRBD2 (5 bases). The CDR3 has 15 amino acids. Germline V gene lookup returns CDR1 WNHNN and CDR2 SYGVQD (reference sequence). V was cut by 8 bases and J by 7 bases, with 24 bases left in between. The CDR3 sequence is CASCERDRRNNEQYF. In DNA form, the CDR3 reads TGCGCCAGCTGCGAGAGAGACCGGAGGAACAATGAGCAGTACTTC.

The chain carries TRBV7-9 and TRBJ1-1, with D maybe TRBD1 (5 bases). The CDR3 runs to 13 residues. In germline, CDR1 is SEHNR, CDR2 FQNEAQ (reference sequence). The V and J ends lost 5 bases and 6 bases respectively, with 13 bases between them. CDR3 sequence reads: CASSPSRGPEAFF. CDR3 in DNA: TGTGCCAGCAGCCCGTCCCGGGGACCTGAAGCTTTCTTT.

This rearrangement joins TRBV5-1 to TRBJ2-5, with 8 bases aligning to TRBD2. The junction had 6 bases not matched to a gene; V was cut back by 0 bases and J by 5 bases. This CDR3 contains 15 residues. Per germline, CDR1 SGHRS and CDR2 YFSETQ. The CDR3 reads CASSLASGRGETQYF. For the CDR3, the DNA is TGCGCCAGCAGCTTGGCCAGCGGGAGAGGGGAGACCCAGTACTTC.

There are a few counts of this clonotype. V is TRBV12-3 or TRBV12-4 and J is TRBJ2-4; D is unresolved. The DNA end favors TRBJ2-7, so the J call may be wrong. The CDR3 contains 14 residues. CDR3: CASSLGRRGHEQYF. Here the CDR3 DNA reads TGTGCCAGCAGTTTAGGTCGGAGAGGACACGAGCAGTACTTC.

This clonotype was recorded a few times. V gene TRBV2 combines with J gene TRBJ2-2; the match to TRBD2 covers 11 bases. V shed 4 bases and J 4 bases; nucleotides not matched to a gene: 2. The germline V gene has CDR1 SNHLY and CDR2 FYNNEI. The CDR3 totals 15 residues. CDR3 residues: CASSGTSGGTGELFF. The CDR3 nucleotides read TGTGCCAGCAGTGGAACTAGCGGGGGCACCGGGGAGCTGTTTTTT.

The V call is TRBV6-1, the J call TRBJ1-1; D gene unclear. CDR1 is MNHNS and CDR2 is SASEGT in the germline V gene. This CDR3 is 14 amino acids long. V was pared by 4 bases and J by 1 base, with 10 bases between. Here the CDR3 reads CASSVGIGNTEAFF. CDR3 DNA: TGTGCCAGCAGTGTGGGGATCGGGAACACTGAAGCTTTCTTT.

This clonotype showed up just a few times. The chain joins TRBV9 to TRBJ2-5, with no clear D. Between the trimmed V and J ends, which lost 3 bases and 4 bases, there was a span of 16 bases. The CDR3 length is 15 residues. The germline CDR1 and CDR2 sequences are SGDLS and YYNGEE. CDR3 sequence (DNA): TGTGCCAGCAGCGAGGCAGGCCAGGACGGAGAGACCCAGTACTTC. Protein sequence: CASSEAGQDGETQYF.

This clonotype has only a few counts. V and J are TRBV28 and TRBJ2-7; either TRBD1 or TRBD2 may supply D (5 bases each). V was cut by 7 bases and J by 0 bases, with 13 bases left in between. This CDR3 is built from 14 residues. CDR1 MDHEN and CDR2 SYDVKM come from the germline V gene. The CDR3 is CASTLRDGSYEQYF. The CDR3 DNA reads TGTGCCAGCACCCTCCGGGACGGCTCCTACGAGCAGTACTTC.

This chain uses TRBV30 with TRBJ1-6; no clear D. The length of the CDR3 is 10 residues. CDR1 and CDR2 (germline): GTSNPN, SVGIG (reference sequence). Written as DNA, the CDR3 is TGTGCATTGGACCCTCGTCGGCTCCACTTT. It yields the protein CALDPRRLHF.

The V gene is TRBV7-2, the J gene TRBJ1-6, with D uncertain. The CDR3 contains 15 residues. Germline CDR1 SGHTA, CDR2 FQGNSA. The V and J ends lost 3 bases and 7 bases respectively, with 13 bases between them. DNA for the CDR3: TGTGCCAGCAGCTTTTTACAGCTCGGGAATTCACCCCTCCACTTT. This sequence encodes CASSFLQLGNSPLHF.

The rearrangement uses TRBV5-5 and TRBJ1-1; TRBD1 aligns across 7 bases. Looked up from germline, CDR1 is SGHKS and CDR2 is YYEKEE (reference sequence). Trimming at V came to 4 bases and at J to 4 bases, leaving 10 bases not matched to a gene. CDR3 length equals 15 residues. For the CDR3, the DNA is TGTGCCAGCAGCAAACCGACAGGGCCCCGCACTGAAGCTTTCTTT. Protein: CASSKPTGPRTEAFF.

This clonotype was detected many times. The V call is TRBV5-1, the J call TRBJ1-1, with D maybe TRBD1 (5 bases). This CDR3 has 14 residues. Trimming removed 2 bases at V and 1 base at J, with 9 bases between. Germline-derived CDR1 and CDR2 are SGHRS and YFSETQ. As DNA, the CDR3 is TGCGCCAGCAGCTTCGGAAGGGGGAACACTGAAGCTTTCTTT. It codes for CASSFGRGNTEAFF.